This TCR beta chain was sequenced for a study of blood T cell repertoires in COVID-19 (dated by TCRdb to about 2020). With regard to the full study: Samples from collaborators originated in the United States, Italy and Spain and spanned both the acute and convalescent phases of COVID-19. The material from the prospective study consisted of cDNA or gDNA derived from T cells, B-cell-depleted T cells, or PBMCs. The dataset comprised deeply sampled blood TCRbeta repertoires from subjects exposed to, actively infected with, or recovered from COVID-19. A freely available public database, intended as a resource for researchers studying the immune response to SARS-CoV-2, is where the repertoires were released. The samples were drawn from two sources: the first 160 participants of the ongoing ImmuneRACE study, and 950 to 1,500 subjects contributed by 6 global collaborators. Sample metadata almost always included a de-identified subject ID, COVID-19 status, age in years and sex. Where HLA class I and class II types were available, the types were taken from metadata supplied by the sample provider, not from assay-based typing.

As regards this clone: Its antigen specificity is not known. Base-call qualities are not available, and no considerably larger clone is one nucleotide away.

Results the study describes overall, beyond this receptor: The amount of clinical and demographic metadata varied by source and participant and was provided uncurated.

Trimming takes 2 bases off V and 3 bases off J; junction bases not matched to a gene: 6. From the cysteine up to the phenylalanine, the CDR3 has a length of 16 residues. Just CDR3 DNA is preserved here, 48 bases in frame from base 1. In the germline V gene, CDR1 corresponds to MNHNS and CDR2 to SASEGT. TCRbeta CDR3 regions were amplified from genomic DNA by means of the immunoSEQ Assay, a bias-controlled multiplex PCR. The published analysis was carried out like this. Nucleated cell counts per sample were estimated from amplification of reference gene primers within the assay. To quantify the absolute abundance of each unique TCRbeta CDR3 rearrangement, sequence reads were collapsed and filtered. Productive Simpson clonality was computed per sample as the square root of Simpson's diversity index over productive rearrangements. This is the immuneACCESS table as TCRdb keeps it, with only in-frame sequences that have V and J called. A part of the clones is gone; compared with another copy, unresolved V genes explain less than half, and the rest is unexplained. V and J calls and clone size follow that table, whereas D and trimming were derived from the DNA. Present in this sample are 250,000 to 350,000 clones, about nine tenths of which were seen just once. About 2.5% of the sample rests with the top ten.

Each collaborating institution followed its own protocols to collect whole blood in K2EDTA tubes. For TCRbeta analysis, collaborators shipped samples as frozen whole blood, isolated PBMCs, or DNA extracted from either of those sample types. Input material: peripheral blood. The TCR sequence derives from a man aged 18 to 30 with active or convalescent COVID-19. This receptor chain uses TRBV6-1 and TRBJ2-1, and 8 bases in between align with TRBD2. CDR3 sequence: CASSETRTSGYNEQFF. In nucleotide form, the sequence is TGTGCCAGCAGTGAAACGCGTACTAGCGGCTACAATGAGCAGTTCTTC.